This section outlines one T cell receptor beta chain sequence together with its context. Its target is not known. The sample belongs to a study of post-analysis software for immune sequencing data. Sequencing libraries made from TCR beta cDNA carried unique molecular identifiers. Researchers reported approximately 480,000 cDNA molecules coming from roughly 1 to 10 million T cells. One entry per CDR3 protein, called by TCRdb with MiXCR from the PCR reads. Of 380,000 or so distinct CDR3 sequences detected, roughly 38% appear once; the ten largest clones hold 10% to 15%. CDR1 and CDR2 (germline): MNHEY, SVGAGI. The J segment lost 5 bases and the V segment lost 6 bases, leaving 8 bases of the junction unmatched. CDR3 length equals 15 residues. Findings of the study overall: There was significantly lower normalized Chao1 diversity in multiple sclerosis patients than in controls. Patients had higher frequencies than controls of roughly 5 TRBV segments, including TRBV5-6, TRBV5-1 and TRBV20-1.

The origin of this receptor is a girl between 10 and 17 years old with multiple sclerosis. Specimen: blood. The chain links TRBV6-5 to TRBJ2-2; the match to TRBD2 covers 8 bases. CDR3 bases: TGTGCCAGCAGATCCGGGGGGGCCGTAACCGGGGAGCTGTTTTTT. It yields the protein CASRSGGAVTGELFF.